The sequence of this T cell receptor beta chain was determined in a study of PD-L1 blockade in urothelial cancer. Across the whole study: Blood underwent analysis 3 weeks (second dose) and 6 weeks after treatment began.

Patient disease was locally advanced or metastatic urothelial carcinoma. TCRdb keeps only in-frame clones here, not all; method: immunoSEQ multiplex PCR. Among roughly 32,000 clones listed, 75% to 85% were seen once. The V gene lost 3 bases and the J gene lost 4 bases, with 6 bases spanning the gap. CDR1 is MRHNA and CDR2 is SNTAGT in the germline V gene. The CDR3 is 13 residues long. The sequence came from a man aged 55-75 years with urothelial cancer. The V gene is TRBV6-4, the J gene TRBJ2-2; D is undetermined. The sample here was PBMCs, taken around atezolizumab (anti-PD-L1) treatment. The CDR3 DNA follows: TGTGCCAGCAGTGATTCGAGCACCGGGGAGCTGTTTTTT. Translated, it gives CASSDSSTGELFF.